This TCR beta chain was obtained from a study of cytomegalovirus exposure and HLA in healthy donors (dated by TCRdb to 2016 to 2017). Background for the entire study: According to a later analysis, the 120 validation repertoires were produced on the same platform as the 666 repertoires of the first cohort. The study aimed to test whether cataloging public T cell receptors could reveal signatures of past pathogen exposure. In addition to the first cohort of 666 subjects, a separate validation cohort of approximately 130 different subjects was used. To predict cytomegalovirus infection status, the study combined high-throughput TCR immunosequencing, statistical association of individual TCRs with disease status, and machine learning. Overall study results and their limits: All 110 or so repertoires were used to score co-occurrence in the validation cohort in a later analysis, because that analysis had no HLA typing for the cohort. The authors suggested that the approach could potentially be extended to other disease states and immunological phenotypes. Most TCR sequences were seen in very few donors, while some public TCRs were found in many individuals. In vitro tests confirmed that a few of the cytomegalovirus-associated TCR beta chains recognize cytomegalovirus antigens. Of the cluster scores, around 95% were above 0 in a later analysis, which found that TCRs clustered in the first cohort also tended to co-occur in the approximately 110 validation repertoires. The classifier was reported to diagnose cytomegalovirus status with high specificity and sensitivity in both the original and validation cohorts. In the study, approximately 150 TCR beta chains were listed as associated with cytomegalovirus.

Library preparation used the immunoSEQ multiplex PCR assay. The study's own analysis went as follows. To diagnose cytomegalovirus status from the catalog of TCR beta chain sequences, a statistical classification framework was built. Sourced from immuneACCESS, this table was stored by TCRdb with only in-frame sequences that have V and J called. A share of the clones is absent; for the studies checked, an unresolved V gene accounts for under half, and the remainder has no known explanation. V, J and clone size are taken as reported in that table, and D and trimming were inferred from the DNA itself. The sample table contains fewer than 200,000 clones; only one count was recorded for 86% of them. Less than 9.5% of the sample goes to the ten largest clones. The donors were included in the validation cohort of 100 to 150 subjects, a group kept apart from the roughly 700-subject first cohort. V is clipped by 8 bases and J by 0 bases, and the sequence between their germline boundaries is 14 bases long. The CDR3 measures 15 amino acids from cysteine to phenylalanine. Only the CDR3 portion is preserved as DNA: 45 bases, with reading frame beginning at the first base. Via the germline V gene (reference sequence), CDR1 is MNHNY and CDR2 SVGAGI.

Worth noting for this clone: Its antigen has not been determined. No base-level quality is on record; no much larger clone is a single base apart.

The V and J genes are TRBV6-6 and TRBJ1-3; no D gene is confidently identified. The TCR comes from a man aged 25-40 years in good health and CMV-seropositive. Sequenced sample: PBMCs. Here is the DNA: TGTGCCAGCGCCCTTTGGCCCAACTCTGGAAACACCATATATTTT. This yields the protein CASALWPNSGNTIYF.